Listed below are T cell receptor beta chains from one sample, sequenced in a study of vaccination effects on CD4 cells after COVID-19. The antigens for these receptors are not known. Data came from immunoSEQ multiplex PCR; TCRdb stores just in-frame clones and leaves some out. The table lists some 20,000 clones, approximately 70% of them singletons. The sample here was CD4+ T cells from PBMCs cultured with HCoV-NL63 spike peptides, taken before COVID-19 vaccination. These receptors were collected from a human donor who received a COVID-19 vaccine. Both conserved end residues are trimmed from each CDR3.

V gene,J gene,CDR3 protein
TRBV10-2,TRBJ2-2,ASTTSGGMGGELF
TRBV9,TRBJ2-1,ASSVGVASRVGANEQF
TRBV9,TRBJ1-2,ASSVVVRAVNGYT
TRBV5-5,TRBJ1-1,ASSLVWGNTEAF
TRBV2,TRBJ1-1,ASSPEGIGTEAF
TRBV7-2,TRBJ2-3,ASSLLAVNTDTQY
TRBV7-2,TRBJ2-1,ASSLNSGADEQF
TRBV19,TRBJ2-7,ASSIDLGSYEQY
TRBV6-5,TRBJ2-7,ASSPQDRAGYEQY
TRBV19,TRBJ1-1,ASTVRGNTEAF
TRBV15,TRBJ1-1,ATSRDRSAGAMNTEAF